The 18 T cell receptor beta chains given below trace back to one sample, sequenced in a study of beta chain features in type 1 diabetes. Study-level results: When Type 1 diabetes patients were examined, their TCRB CDR3s proved moderately but significantly shorter in all four CD4+ subsets.

No antigens are known for them. Expressed TCRB transcripts were sequenced after all isolated RNA was converted to cDNA. Sequenced by immunoSEQ multiplex PCR; TCRdb stores in-frame clones only, minus some. The table lists about 240,000 clones, around 13% of them singletons. The specimen sequenced was naive CD4+ T cells from blood. The origin of the receptors is a man aged 25-45 years with type 1 diabetes.

The table lists this clone with a few counts. The chain employs TRBV25-1 and TRBJ2-3; 11 bases are a match to TRBD1. The trim removed 1 base at V and 4 bases at J, leaving 7 bases unmatched. CDR1 and CDR2 (germline): MGHDK, SYGVNS. The CDR3 extends over 17 amino acids. CDR3 DNA sequence: TGTGCCAGCAGTGAATCGTGGACAGGGGGCTACGCAGATACGCAGTATTTT. Translation: CASSESWTGGYADTQYF.

The genes are TRBV7-2 and TRBJ2-5; tentatively, D is TRBD2 (5 bases). The CDR3 covers 13 residues. V lost 7 bases, J lost 7 bases, and 16 bases lay in between. Germline V gene sequence: CDR1 SGHTA, CDR2 FQGNSA. The CDR3 is CASTDRGPGTQYF. DNA for the CDR3: TGTGCCAGCACTGACCGGGGTCCTGGGACCCAGTACTTC.

The table lists this clone with a few counts. V is TRBV5-1 and J is TRBJ1-2; D is undetermined. Trimming removed 0 bases at V and 12 bases at J, with 12 bases between. The CDR3 sequence is 12 residues long. Germline V gene data show CDR1 as SGHRS and CDR2 as YFSETQ. CDR3 sequence (DNA): TGCGCCAGCAGCTTGGCTCCCGGTCCCAACACCTTC. As protein: CASSLAPGPNTF.

The J gene is TRBJ2-1, the V gene TRBV27; 9 bases agree with TRBD2. V lost 5 bases to trimming and J lost 3 bases; unmatched junction nucleotides: 8. CDR3 size: 16 residues. The germline V gene has CDR1 MNHEY and CDR2 SMNVEV (reference sequence). In DNA, the CDR3 is TGTGCCAGCAGTCGCAGAATAGCGGGAGACTACAATGAGCAGTTCTTC. Encoded protein: CASSRRIAGDYNEQFF.

This clone was found a few times. This chain uses TRBV27 with TRBJ2-1; possible D gene TRBD1, 6 bases. There are 15 residues in the CDR3. Germline V gene data show CDR1 as MNHEY and CDR2 as SMNVEV (reference sequence). V was shortened by 3 bases and J by 2 bases, with 11 bases between the two germline ends. The CDR3 nucleotides are TGTGCCAGCAGTTTTATGGGGGCACCCTACAATGAGCAGTTCTTC. Translated: CASSFMGAPYNEQFF.

This clone appeared a few times. CDR3 sequence: CASSFTGAREDPYNEQFF. The CDR3 region has the DNA TGTGCCAGCAGCTTTACAGGCGCGCGGGAGGACCCCTACAATGAGCAGTTCTTC. This chain links TRBV5-6 with TRBJ2-1; 8 bases are shared with TRBD2. The germline V gene has CDR1 SGHDT and CDR2 YYEEEE. V lost 2 bases and J lost 2; bases outside the gene matches: 12. The CDR3 runs to 18 residues.

This chain connects TRBV30 to TRBJ1-5; 7 positions match TRBD1. The CDR3 contains 16 residues. CDR1 GTSNPN and CDR2 SVGIG come from the germline V gene (reference sequence). The trim removed 4 bases at V and 0 bases at J, leaving 9 bases unmatched. The chain's CDR3 is CAWNSGGSSSNQPQHF. The CDR3, as DNA: TGTGCCTGGAATTCAGGGGGGAGCAGTAGCAATCAGCCCCAGCATTTT.

J is TRBJ1-1 and V is TRBV19; TRBD1 aligns across 7 bases. This CDR3 has 15 amino acids. Germline CDR1 reads LNHDA; CDR2 reads SQIVND (reference sequence). J gave up 4 bases and V 5 bases, and 10 bases lay outside the gene matches. CDR3 DNA sequence: TGTGCCAGTAGTCCCGACAGGGATGAGTCCACTGAAGCTTTCTTT. It is translated as CASSPDRDESTEAFF.

The rearrangement joins TRBV29-1 to TRBJ1-1; D is possibly TRBD1 (6 bases). The CDR3 contains 14 residues. V lost 4 bases and J 6 bases, leaving 18 bases between the germline ends. Germline assignment: CDR1 SQVTM and CDR2 ANQGSEA. The CDR3 sequence: CSVARGGGIPEAFF. The CDR3 region has the DNA TGCAGCGTTGCCAGAGGGGGGGGAATCCCTGAAGCTTTCTTT.

This clone was detected a few times. V gene TRBV5-1 combines with J gene TRBJ2-1; 8 bases agree with TRBD1. The CDR3 loop spans 15 amino acids. V lost 4 bases to trimming and J lost 2 bases; unmatched junction nucleotides: 5. Germline V gene data show CDR1 as SGHRS and CDR2 as YFSETQ. The CDR3 coding sequence is TGCGCCAGCAGCCCGACAGGGGAGCCCTACAATGAGCAGTTCTTC. Protein: CASSPTGEPYNEQFF.

This chain connects TRBV9 to TRBJ1-1; TRBD1 is a possible D gene (6 bases). With 3 bases removed from V and 4 bases from J, the gap between germline ends came to 13 bases. This CDR3 contains 14 residues. The germline gives CDR1 SGDLS, CDR2 YYNGEE. CDR3 sequence reads: CASSAQGFTTEAFF. CDR3 sequence (DNA): TGTGCCAGCAGCGCACAGGGTTTCACCACTGAAGCTTTCTTT.

V gene TRBV29-1 combines with J gene TRBJ2-7; possible D gene TRBD2, 6 bases. The CDR3 length is 14 residues. Between the trimmed V and J ends, which lost 4 bases and 0 bases, there was a span of 13 bases. Germline CDR1 reads SQVTM; CDR2 reads ANQGSEA. Here the CDR3 reads CSVARGSSSYEQYF. Written as DNA, the CDR3 is TGCAGCGTTGCGCGGGGCTCGAGCTCCTACGAGCAGTACTTC.

The chain has TRBV18 and TRBJ2-3; TRBD1 matches 10 bases. The CDR3 runs 15 residues. Germline V CDR1 and CDR2: KGHSH, LQKENI. V gave up 5 bases and J gave up 3 bases; unmatched junction bases: 5. This CDR3 is CASSTRQGATDTQYF. Here the CDR3 DNA reads TGTGCCAGCTCAACAAGACAGGGGGCGACAGATACGCAGTATTTT.

This sequence joins TRBV29-1 and TRBJ1-1; D not resolved. V shed 5 bases and J shed 5 bases, with 15 bases lying between them. There are 13 residues in the CDR3. The germline gives CDR1 SQVTM, CDR2 ANQGSEA. The CDR3 protein is CSVTFDRRTEAFF. The CDR3 bases are TGCAGCGTTACTTTTGATCGGAGGACTGAAGCTTTCTTT.

The chain carries TRBV25-1 and TRBJ2-5; no reliable D call. CDR1 is MGHDK and CDR2 is SYGVNS in the germline V gene. This CDR3 contains 12 residues. V lost 0 bases to trimming and J lost 5 bases, with 4 bases between them. The CDR3 here is CASSEYAETQYF. As DNA, the CDR3 is TGTGCCAGCAGTGAATACGCGGAGACCCAGTACTTC.

The rearrangement uses TRBV19 and TRBJ1-1; D is unclear. The CDR3 sequence is 14 residues long. Deletions cut 1 base from V and 2 bases from J, with 8 bases between. Germline V gene data show CDR1 as LNHDA and CDR2 as SQIVND (reference sequence). The CDR3 bases are TGTGCCAGTAGTATAGGCGGCGGTAACACTGAAGCTTTCTTT. It is translated as CASSIGGGNTEAFF.

The V and J genes are TRBV7-9 and TRBJ1-1, with TRBD1 identical over 8 bases. The CDR3 is made up of 13 amino acids. Looked up from germline, CDR1 is SEHNR and CDR2 is FQNEAQ (reference sequence). Trimming at V came to 5 bases and at J to 8 bases, leaving 7 bases not matched to a gene. The CDR3 DNA reads TGTGCCAGCAGCGCGACAGGGGAAACCGAAGCTTTCTTT. This gives the protein CASSATGETEAFF.

DNA for the CDR3: TGCGCCAGCAGCCAAGATCGAGCAGCGTTCTCCTACGAGCAGTACTTC. Encoded protein: CASSQDRAAFSYEQYF. The chain couples TRBV4-1 to TRBJ2-7; unclear D gene. The V gene's germline CDR1 is MGHRA and CDR2 YSYEKL. The CDR3 has 16 residues. V was shortened by 0 bases and J by 0 bases, with 12 bases between the two germline ends.